Given below is one T cell receptor beta chain in context. Its antigen is still unknown. With 0 bases clipped from V and 9 bases from J, the junction kept 7 bases outside the gene matches. Germline lookup yields CDR1 SGHTA and CDR2 FQGTGA. The CDR3 runs 16 residues. PCR was performed using 60 Vbeta and 13 Jbeta primers. The assay was immunoSEQ multiplex PCR, and TCRdb's table has in-frame clones only and misses some. The profile shows roughly 220,000 clones, 65% to 85% of them singletons. These data belong to a study of cytomegalovirus exposure and HLA in healthy donors. Study background: Findings of an earlier analysis included some 110 million unique TCR beta sequences from some 200 million T cells.

General study findings and limits: Certain indistinguishable V segments, among them TRBV6-2 and TRBV6-3, were excluded. It was 150 or so TCR beta chains that were listed as cytomegalovirus-associated.

The receptor was derived from a man aged 25 to 40 in good health and CMV-seronegative. Sequencing input: PBMCs. The V call is TRBV7-3, the J call TRBJ2-1, with TRBD2 matching 11 bases. CDR3 protein: CASSLTLAGGQSEQFF. CDR3 nucleotide sequence: TGTGCCAGCAGCTTAACGTTAGCGGGGGGGCAGAGTGAGCAGTTCTTC.